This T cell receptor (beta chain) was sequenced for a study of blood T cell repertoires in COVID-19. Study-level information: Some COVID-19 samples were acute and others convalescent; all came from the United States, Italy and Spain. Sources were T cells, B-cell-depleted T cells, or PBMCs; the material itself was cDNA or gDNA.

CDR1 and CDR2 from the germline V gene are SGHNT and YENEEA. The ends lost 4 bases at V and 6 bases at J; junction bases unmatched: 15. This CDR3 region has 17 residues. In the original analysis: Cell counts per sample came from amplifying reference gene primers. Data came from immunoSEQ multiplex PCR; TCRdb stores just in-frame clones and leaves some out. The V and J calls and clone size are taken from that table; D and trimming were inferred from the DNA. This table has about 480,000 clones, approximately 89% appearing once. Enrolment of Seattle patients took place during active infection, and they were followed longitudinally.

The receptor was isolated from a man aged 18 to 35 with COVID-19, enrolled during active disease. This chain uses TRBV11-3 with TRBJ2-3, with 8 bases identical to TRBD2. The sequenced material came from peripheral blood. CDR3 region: CASSSSFTSGLGDTQYF. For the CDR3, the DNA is TGTGCCAGCAGCTCTTCGTTTACTAGCGGACTAGGTGATACGCAGTATTTT.